One and the same sample provided the 19 T cell receptor beta chains below, sequenced in a study of response to subunit inactivated influenza vaccine. TCRdb re-called the RT-PCR reads through MiXCR, storing one row per CDR3 protein. The profile covers roughly 540,000 distinct CDR3 sequences, with roughly 25% appearing a single time and 2.5% to 3% taken by the ten largest. This sample was also put to use in a study of T cells expressing NK-cell markers. That source adds: Synthesis of TCR beta cDNA relied on 5'RACE template switching carrying UMIs.

The starting material was CD4+ T cells sorted from PBMCs, obtained about 12 days after vaccination. The receptors were sampled from a man aged 50-59 years who received an inactivated influenza vaccine.

Regarding this clonotype: A read error may explain this, as a much larger clone is one base away. This chain connects TRBV5-1 to TRBJ2-1; 7 bases agree with TRBD2. This CDR3 is built from 15 residues. J gave up 5 bases and V 0 bases, and 5 bases lay outside the gene matches. Germline V gene data show CDR1 as SGHRS and CDR2 as YFSETQ. DNA for the CDR3: TGCGCCAGCAGCTTGGGGGGACTAACGGACAATGAGCAGTTCTTC. Amino acids: CASSLGGLTDNEQFF. Complete variable domain (other parts from reference TRBV5-1 and TRBJ2-1): KAGVTQTPRYLIKTRGQQVTLSCSPISGHRSVSWYQQTPGQGLQFLFEYFSETQRNKGNFPGRFSGRQFSNSRSEMNVSTLELGDSALYLCASSLGGLTDNEQFFGPGTRLTVL.

This clonotype has more than one count but fewer than ten. The V call is TRBV6-6, the J call TRBJ2-2; D assignment may be TRBD1 or TRBD2 (5 bases each). In germline, CDR1 is MNHNY, CDR2 SVGAGI (reference sequence). V was shortened by 5 bases and J by 7 bases, with 8 bases between the two germline ends. CDR3 size: 12 residues. CDR3 sequence: CASSGGGGELFF. The CDR3 nucleotides are TGTGCCAGCAGTGGTGGGGGCGGGGAGCTGTTTTTT.

This clonotype was picked up a small number of times. This chain connects TRBV7-2 to TRBJ1-6; tentative D call: TRBD1 (6 bases). This CDR3 comprises 17 residues. V lost 0 bases to trimming and J lost 3 bases, with 12 bases between them. Germline V gene sequence: CDR1 SGHTA, CDR2 FQGNSA. CDR3 DNA sequence: TGTGCCAGCAGCTTAGCGCATAAACAGGGCTATAATTCACCCCTCCACTTT. Amino acid sequence: CASSLAHKQGYNSPLHF.

This clonotype was picked up a small number of times. The V and J genes are TRBV5-1 and TRBJ2-2, with D possibly being TRBD1 or TRBD2 (5 bases each). Per the germline V gene, CDR1 is SGHRS and CDR2 is YFSETQ. CDR3 size: 16 residues. The ends were cut back, 1 base at V and 0 bases at J, with 10 bases in the middle. The CDR3 nucleotides read TGCGCCAGCAGCTTGAACGGGGCCCCGAACACCGGGGAGCTGTTTTTT. The encoded protein is CASSLNGAPNTGELFF.

The rearrangement uses TRBV14 and TRBJ2-1; D possibly corresponds to TRBD2 (5 bases). Germline CDR1 is SGHDN and CDR2 is FVKESK. The CDR3 totals 13 residues. Trimming left V 1 base short and J 6 bases short, with 7 bases between. The CDR3 here is CASSQVAGNEQFF. CDR3 nucleotides: TGTGCCAGCAGCCAAGTTGCGGGCAATGAGCAGTTCTTC. The whole variable domain, remainder taken from reference TRBV14 and TRBJ2-1, is EAGVTQFPSHSVIEKGQTVTLRCDPISGHDNLYWYRRVMGKEIKFLLHFVKESKQDESGMPNNRFLAERTGGTYSTLKVQPAELEDSGVYFCASSQVAGNEQFFGPGTRLTVL.

This chain links TRBV7-2 with TRBJ1-5, with TRBD1 matching 7 bases. V trimming: 1 base; J trimming: 6 bases; junction bases outside the gene matches: 6. In germline, CDR1 is SGHTA, CDR2 FQGNSA. This CDR3 is 15 amino acids long. CDR3 loop: CASSLVSGGLQPQHF. CDR3 DNA: TGTGCCAGCAGCTTAGTTTCAGGGGGACTTCAGCCCCAGCATTTT.

The chain couples TRBV5-1 to TRBJ1-2, with 9 bases that match TRBD1. This CDR3 spans 14 amino acids. Germline trimming cut 5 bases from V and 2 bases from J; bases unmatched to any gene: 4. Germline values: CDR1 SGHRS, CDR2 YFSETQ. CDR3 loop: CASRDGQGNYGYTF. Written as DNA, the CDR3 is TGCGCCAGCAGAGATGGACAGGGGAACTATGGCTACACCTTC.

The sample holds a few counts of this clonotype. The V and J genes are TRBV4-2 and TRBJ2-2; 7 bases are a match to TRBD1. V trimming: 3 bases; J trimming: 6 bases; junction bases outside the gene matches: 7. The CDR3 is made up of 15 amino acids. Looked up from germline, CDR1 is LGHNA and CDR2 is YNFKEQ. The CDR3 DNA sequence: TGTGCCAGCAGCCACCCGGGACAGCAACCCGGGGAGCTGTTTTTT. This translates into CASSHPGQQPGELFF.

This chain uses TRBV14 with TRBJ2-3; 10 bases fit TRBD1. The J segment lost 4 bases and the V segment lost 2 bases, leaving 3 bases of the junction unmatched. The CDR3 totals 15 residues. In germline, CDR1 is SGHDN, CDR2 FVKESK. The CDR3 sequence is CASSQRGTGADTQYF. CDR3 nucleotide sequence: TGTGCCAGCAGCCAAAGGGGGACAGGGGCAGATACGCAGTATTTT.

V is TRBV7-6 and J is TRBJ2-1, with D perhaps matching TRBD2 (6 bases). V was cut by 3 bases and J by 9 bases, with 12 bases left in between. Germline lookup yields CDR1 SGHVS and CDR2 FNYEAQ. CDR3 length: 13 amino acids. The CDR3 DNA sequence: TGTGCCAGCAGCTTGGGGACTCCAAGTGAGCAGTTCTTC. This sequence encodes CASSLGTPSEQFF. Full variable domain (missing parts from reference TRBV7-6 and TRBJ2-1): GAGVSQSPRYKVTKRGQDVALRCDPISGHVSLYWYRQALGQGPEFLTYFNYEAQQDKSGLPNDRFSAERPEGSISTLTIQRTEQRDSAMYRCASSLGTPSEQFFGPGTRLTVL.

This clonotype has a handful of counts. The chain uses TRBV20-1 and TRBJ2-7; TRBD2 matches 11 bases. The V segment lost 3 bases and the J segment 7 bases; nucleotides outside the gene matches: 14. CDR1 and CDR2 from the germline V gene are DFQATT and SNEGSKA (reference sequence). The length of the CDR3 is 16 residues. The CDR3 reads CSARVPSGRHTREQYF. The CDR3 DNA sequence: TGCAGTGCTAGGGTTCCTAGCGGGAGGCACACGCGGGAGCAGTACTTC.

This clonotype was detected only a few times. CDR3 region: CACPGRLVVETQYF. CDR3 in DNA: TGCGCCTGCCCGGGACGGTTGGTTGTGGAGACCCAGTACTTC. The rearrangement links TRBV23-1 to TRBJ2-5, with D perhaps matching TRBD1 or TRBD2 (5 bases each). TRBV23-1 is an ORF, and what it does is uncertain. This CDR3 is built from 14 residues. Trimming removed 11 bases at V and 5 bases at J, with 21 bases between.

Only a few counts were recorded for this clonotype. V usage is TRBV7-2 and J usage is TRBJ2-7; 13 positions match TRBD2. Germline V lookup: CDR1 SGHTA, CDR2 FQGNSA. The CDR3 has 17 amino acids. V lost 1 base and J lost 2; bases outside the gene matches: 5. DNA of the CDR3: TGTGCCAGCAGCTTAGGAACTAGCGGGAGGGCCCCCTACGAGCAGTACTTC. As protein: CASSLGTSGRAPYEQYF.

This clonotype was seen repeatedly, ten times or more. Mismatch with germline at one junction end may stem from a read error. J is TRBJ2-2 and V is TRBV29-1; 9 positions agree with TRBD2. Germline V gene data show CDR1 as SQVTM and CDR2 as ANQGSEA. The CDR3 sequence is 16 residues long. Written as DNA, the CDR3 is TGCAGCGTGGAAGACGGACTAGCGACGTCTCCCGGGGAGCTGTTTTTT. Its translation is CSVEDGLATSPGELFF.

This clonotype has only a few counts. The chain carries TRBV6-2 or TRBV6-3 and TRBJ2-1; TRBD1 matches 7 bases. The trim removed 6 bases at V and 2 bases at J, leaving 4 bases unmatched. This CDR3 contains 14 residues. Germline CDR1 MNHEY, CDR2 SVGEGT. CDR3: CASRGQFAYNEQFF. The CDR3 nucleotides read TGTGCCAGCAGGGGACAGTTCGCCTACAATGAGCAGTTCTTC.

The chain uses TRBV29-1 and TRBJ2-3; possible D gene TRBD1, 5 bases. Germline V CDR1 and CDR2: SQVTM, ANQGSEA. The CDR3 runs to 15 residues. The germline V and J ends were trimmed by 3 bases and 1 base, with 14 bases remaining between them. In DNA form, the CDR3 reads TGCAGCGTTGAGGGGCGAGCTCCGCGCACAGATACGCAGTATTTT. Translating gives CSVEGRAPRTDTQYF.

This clonotype has a handful of counts. V usage is TRBV4-1 and J usage is TRBJ1-6, with D hard to call. Germline V gene lookup returns CDR1 MGHRA and CDR2 YSYEKL. The ends were cut back, 1 base at V and 7 bases at J, with 11 bases in the middle. The CDR3 has 15 residues. CDR3 DNA sequence: TGCGCCAGCAGCCAAGGGAACGGCCCGAATTCACCCCTCCACTTT. Amino acid sequence: CASSQGNGPNSPLHF.

This clonotype was observed a handful of times. The chain is built from TRBV12-3 or TRBV12-4 and TRBJ2-1, with 7 bases matching TRBD2. The junction had 6 bases not matched to a gene; V was cut back by 3 bases and J by 1 base. This CDR3 is 16 amino acids long. DNA of the CDR3: TGTGCCAGCAGTTTCCCCTCGCGGGGGTCCTACAATGAGCAGTTCTTC. Protein sequence: CASSFPSRGSYNEQFF.

CDR3 sequence (DNA): TGCGCCAGCAGCCCCGGCTCGGGGGGGGGAGTGGATACGCAGTATTTT. Translating it yields CASSPGSGGGVDTQYF. The chain combines TRBV5-1 with TRBJ2-3; TRBD2 agrees at 8 bases. This CDR3 region has 16 residues. Germline V gene lookup returns CDR1 SGHRS and CDR2 YFSETQ. The ends lost 4 bases at V and 6 bases at J; junction bases unmatched: 13.